This is a list of T cell receptor beta chains from one sample in a study of cytomegalovirus exposure and HLA in healthy donors. Clones were sequenced by immunoSEQ multiplex PCR, and TCRdb holds only the in-frame ones, with some missing. This sample has approximately 200,000 clones, with 70% to 80% found just once. The sample consisted of PBMCs. The receptors stem from a girl aged 2-10 years in good health and CMV-seronegative. Both conserved end residues are part of each CDR3. A D gene is named only where the DNA matches it firmly. Size values are once, few and many counts, or a class for expanded clones, and some rows have none.

>NA|NA|TRBJ2-2|TRBV4-2
TGTGCCAGCAGCCCACAAGGAGGCGGGGAGCTGTTTTTT
CASSPQGGGELFF
>few|TRBD2|TRBJ2-1|TRBV19
TGTGCCAGTAGTCTTCTAGCGGGCTCAGATATTGAGCAGTTCTTC
CASSLLAGSDIEQFF
>NA|TRBD2|TRBJ2-2|TRBV19
TGTGCCAGTAAGCGGGAGGTACCCACCGGGGAGCTGTTTTTT
CASKREVPTGELFF
>few|NA|TRBJ2-5|TRBV14
TGTGCCAGCAGCCAAGAGGAGGCTTTACAGTACTTC
CASSQEEALQYF
>NA|TRBD1|TRBJ1-2|TRBV5-1
TGCGCCAGCAGCTTGCAATCGGGGACAGGGTATGGCTACACCTTC
CASSLQSGTGYGYTF
>NA|NA|TRBJ1-2|TRBV6-1
TGTGCCAGCAGTGAGGCCCCCCCTGTGTACTATGGCTACACCTTC
CASSEAPPVYYGYTF
>NA|NA|TRBJ1-1|TRBV6-1
TGTGCCAGCAGTAACAGGGTAGGCACTGAAGCTTTCTTT
CASSNRVGTEAFF
>NA|NA|TRBJ2-3|TRBV30
TGTGCCTGGAGTCAAGCAGGGGTCTTCACAGATACGCAGTATTTT
CAWSQAGVFTDTQYF
>NA|NA|TRBJ2-5|TRBV10-3
TGTGCCATCAGTGAGAGCCAGGCCGCTCAAATAGAAGAGACCCAGTACTTC
CAISESQAAQIEETQYF
>NA|TRBD1|TRBJ1-1|TRBV6-5
TGTGCCAGCAGCCGAACGACAGGGCTGGATGAAGCTTTCTTT
CASSRTTGLDEAFF
>once|NA|TRBJ2-6|TRBV18
TGTGCCAGCTCACCACCCCACGAGGAAGGGGCCAACGTCCTGACTTTC
CASSPPHEEGANVLTF